The entry below describes one TCR beta chain. The antigen remains unidentified. The CDR3 length is 16 residues. The germline V gene encodes CDR1 SGHVS and CDR2 FNYEAQ. The trim removed 3 bases at V and 4 bases at J, leaving 9 bases unmatched. The sample comes from a study of cytomegalovirus exposure and HLA in healthy donors. Whole-study findings and limits: V segments that were indistinguishable, TRBV6-2 and TRBV6-3 among them, were omitted from analysis.

60 Vbeta and 13 Jbeta primers were used in PCR. Using immunoSEQ multiplex PCR, the repertoire was profiled, and TCRdb retains in-frame clones only, with some absent. Among around 120,000 clones listed, around 76% were seen once. V and J are TRBV7-6 and TRBJ2-7; the match to TRBD2 covers 10 bases. The specimen sequenced was PBMCs. The source of this sequence is a woman between 50 and 59 years old in good health and CMV-seronegative. CDR3 nucleotide sequence: TGTGCCAGCAGCTTGGTAGCGGGAGGCCGCCTGTACGAGCAGTACTTC. Translation: CASSLVAGGRLYEQYF.